This TCR beta chain is drawn from a study of OX40 agonist ivuxolimab in advanced cancers. Across the study: The dose-escalation group included hepatocellular carcinoma, melanoma, renal cell carcinoma and head and neck cancer. Partial responses occurred in Three dose-escalation patients, one with hepatocellular carcinoma and two with cutaneous melanoma. The dose-escalation cohort was around 83% male, with a mean age of 60 years, ranging about 23 to 79.

Repertoires were generated with immunoSEQ multiplex PCR, while TCRdb's copy carries only in-frame clones and drops some. This table holds 30,000 to 45,000 clones, around 77% found once. The CDR3 loop spans 15 amino acids. V was pared by 5 bases and J by 4 bases, with 12 bases between. Looked up from germline, CDR1 is MNHNY and CDR2 is SVGAGI (reference sequence). The gene calls are TRBV6-6 and TRBJ1-6; TRBD1 might be the D (5 bases). The clonotype originates from an adult with an advanced solid tumor such as melanoma, head and neck, liver or kidney cancer. Sequences were derived from CD4+ or CD8+ T cells sorted from blood, sampled in a trial of the OX40 agonist ivuxolimab. The CDR3 is CASSTQTEYNSPLHF. The CDR3 DNA follows: TGTGCCAGCAGTACCCAGACAGAGTATAATTCACCCCTCCACTTT.